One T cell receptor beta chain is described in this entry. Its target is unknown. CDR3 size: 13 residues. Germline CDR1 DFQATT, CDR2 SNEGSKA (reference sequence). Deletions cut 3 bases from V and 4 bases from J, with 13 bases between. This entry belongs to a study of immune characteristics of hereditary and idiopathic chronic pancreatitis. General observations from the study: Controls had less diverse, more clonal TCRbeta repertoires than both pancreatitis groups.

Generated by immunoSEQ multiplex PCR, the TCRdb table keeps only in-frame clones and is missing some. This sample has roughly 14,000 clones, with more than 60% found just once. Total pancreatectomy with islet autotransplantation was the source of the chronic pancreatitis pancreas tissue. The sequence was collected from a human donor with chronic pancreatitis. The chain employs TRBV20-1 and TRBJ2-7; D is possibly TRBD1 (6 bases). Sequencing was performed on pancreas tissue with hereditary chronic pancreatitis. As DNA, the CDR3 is TGCAGTGCTAGTAGGGCGACAGGATACGAGCAGTACTTC. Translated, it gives CSASRATGYEQYF.